The present T cell receptor beta chain was sequenced within a study of blood T cell repertoires in COVID-19. Study at large: Specimens from acute and convalescent COVID-19 originated in the United States, Italy and Spain. In each case, the material was cDNA or gDNA derived from T cells, B-cell-depleted T cells, or PBMCs.

Germline V gene lookup returns CDR1 SQVTM and CDR2 ANQGSEA. The CDR3 contains 18 residues. Germline trimming cut 1 base from V and 0 bases from J; bases unmatched to any gene: 9. The Seattle patients, enrolled during active infection, were followed longitudinally. As handled by the study authors: Reference gene primer amplification gave nucleated cell count estimates. Sequencing used immunoSEQ multiplex PCR; TCRdb keeps in-frame clones, though not all of them. Clone size and V and J calls were adopted from that table, with D and trimming inferred from the DNA. The sample holds some 290,000 clones, 90% seen once.

The receptor was derived from a woman aged 40-49 years with COVID-19, enrolled during active disease. Sample: peripheral blood. The chain is built from TRBV29-1 and TRBJ2-1; 10 bases map to TRBD2. CDR3: CSVEGRTSGISSYNEQFF. CDR3 coding DNA: TGCAGCGTTGAAGGTCGGACTAGCGGCATCTCCTCCTACAATGAGCAGTTCTTC.